What follows are 10 T cell receptor beta chains derived from one specimen sequenced in a study of control samples from healthy donors and cancer patients. Assay: immunoSEQ multiplex PCR; the TCRdb copy retains only in-frame clones and omits some. The sample holds approximately 70,000 clones; roughly 84% are singletons and the top ten take roughly 28%. The sequencing sample was made of blood. The receptors originated from a man over 45 in good health.

V usage is TRBV12-3 or TRBV12-4 and J usage is TRBJ1-1; D unresolved. Between the trimmed V and J ends, which lost 8 bases and 4 bases, there was a span of 8 bases. The CDR3 is 11 residues long. The CDR3 protein is CASHLGTEAFF. CDR3 bases: TGTGCCAGCCACTTGGGCACTGAAGCTTTCTTT.

This clone was found once. V usage is TRBV6-2 or TRBV6-3 and J usage is TRBJ1-5; D not resolved. The CDR3 has 14 amino acids. V was shortened by 4 bases and J by 0 bases, with 7 bases between the two germline ends. The germline V gene has CDR1 MNHEY and CDR2 SVGEGT. CDR3: CASSWGDSNQPQHF. CDR3 bases: TGTGCCAGCAGTTGGGGAGATAGCAATCAGCCCCAGCATTTT.

This chain uses TRBV5-1 with TRBJ2-3; 8 bases match TRBD1. Germline V lookup: CDR1 SGHRS, CDR2 YFSETQ. This CDR3 is 17 amino acids long. After removal of 4 bases from V and 2 bases from J, the junction contained 12 bases not matched to a gene. The CDR3 region is CASSTGDRSSSTDTQYF. The CDR3 DNA is TGCGCCAGCAGCACGGGGGACAGGTCCTCGTCCACAGATACGCAGTATTTT.

The genes are TRBV7-2 and TRBJ2-3; 9 nucleotides match TRBD2. Per the germline V gene, CDR1 is SGHTA and CDR2 is FQGNSA. The CDR3 is 15 amino acids. The V gene end was trimmed by 3 bases and the J gene end by 2 bases; junction bases not matched to a gene: 3. This CDR3 reads CASSFAGGYTDTQYF. The DNA for the CDR3 is TGTGCCAGCAGCTTTGCGGGGGGGTACACAGATACGCAGTATTTT.

The rearrangement uses TRBV15 and TRBJ1-5, with D hard to call. CDR3 size: 13 residues. Trimming took 9 bases from V and 4 from J, leaving 13 bases between them. Germline V gene sequence: CDR1 LNHNV, CDR2 YYDKDF (reference sequence). The CDR3 DNA sequence: TGTGCCACTAGGGTGGGAGATAATCAGCCCCAGCATTTT. Translating it yields CATRVGDNQPQHF.

The chain employs TRBV15 and TRBJ2-7; the D gene is possibly TRBD1 (5 bases). The CDR3 loop spans 13 amino acids. Germline V lookup: CDR1 LNHNV, CDR2 YYDKDF (reference sequence). The V end lost 1 base, the J end lost 7 bases, and 11 bases lay between the germline ends. The DNA of the CDR3 is TGTGCCACCAGCAGAGGGGGCAAGGTGGAGCAGTACTTC. Translated: CATSRGGKVEQYF.

The gene calls are TRBV12-5 and TRBJ2-1; 9 bases fit TRBD1. Germline CDR1 reads LGHNT; CDR2 reads FRNRAP. V gave up 2 bases and J gave up 8 bases; unmatched junction bases: 10. The CDR3 extends over 16 amino acids. This chain's CDR3 is CASGLPGTGRSDEQFF. The CDR3 DNA follows: TGTGCTAGTGGTTTGCCTGGGACAGGGAGGTCCGATGAGCAGTTCTTC.

The V and J genes are TRBV9 and TRBJ1-5, with D unresolved. The CDR3 covers 14 residues. V was clipped by 0 bases and J by 3 bases, with 7 bases between them. Germline-derived CDR1 and CDR2 are SGDLS and YYNGEE. The DNA for the CDR3 is TGTGCCAGCAGCGTAGGGGCCGCCAATCAGCCCCAGCATTTT. It codes for CASSVGAANQPQHF.

V is TRBV6-5 and J is TRBJ2-3; D ambiguous. CDR1 is MNHEY, CDR2 SVGAGI, per germline. This CDR3 is 11 amino acids long. V lost 6 bases, J lost 3 bases, and 4 bases lay in between. The CDR3 protein is CASSVTDTQYF. DNA of the CDR3: TGTGCCAGCAGCGTTACAGATACGCAGTATTTT.

The rearrangement uses TRBV27 and TRBJ1-3, with D unclear. Trimming shortened V by 2 bases and J by 4 bases, and 6 bases separated the two germline ends. The CDR3 spans 13 residues. Germline V gene sequence: CDR1 MNHEY, CDR2 SMNVEV (reference sequence). CDR3 sequence: CASSLDGGNTIYF. The CDR3 DNA is TGTGCCAGCAGTTTAGACGGCGGAAACACCATATATTTT.